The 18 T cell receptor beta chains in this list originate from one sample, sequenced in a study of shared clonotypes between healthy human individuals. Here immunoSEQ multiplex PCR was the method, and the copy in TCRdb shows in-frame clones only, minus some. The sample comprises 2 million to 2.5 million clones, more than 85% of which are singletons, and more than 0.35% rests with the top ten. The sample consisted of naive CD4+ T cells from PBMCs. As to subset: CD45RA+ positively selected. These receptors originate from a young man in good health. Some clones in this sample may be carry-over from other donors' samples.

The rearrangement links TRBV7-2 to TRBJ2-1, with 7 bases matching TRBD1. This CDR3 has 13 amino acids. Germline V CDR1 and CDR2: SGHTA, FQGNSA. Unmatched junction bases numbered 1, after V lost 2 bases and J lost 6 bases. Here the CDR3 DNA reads TGTGCCAGCAGCTTAACAGGGGTCAATGAGCAGTTCTTC. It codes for CASSLTGVNEQFF. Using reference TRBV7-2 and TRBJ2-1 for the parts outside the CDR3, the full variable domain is GAGVSQSPSNKVTEKGKDVELRCDPISGHTALYWYRQSLGQGLEFLIYFQGNSAPDKSGLPSDRFSAERTGGSVSTLTIQRTQQEDSAVYLCASSLTGVNEQFFGPGTRLTVL.

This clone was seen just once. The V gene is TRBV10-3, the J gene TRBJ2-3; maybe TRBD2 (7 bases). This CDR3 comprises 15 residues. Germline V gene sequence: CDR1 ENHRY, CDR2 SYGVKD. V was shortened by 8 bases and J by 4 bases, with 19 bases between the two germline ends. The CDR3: CAIGGGGGTPDTQYF. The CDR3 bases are TGTGCCATCGGTGGAGGGGGGGGTACACCAGATACGCAGTATTTT.

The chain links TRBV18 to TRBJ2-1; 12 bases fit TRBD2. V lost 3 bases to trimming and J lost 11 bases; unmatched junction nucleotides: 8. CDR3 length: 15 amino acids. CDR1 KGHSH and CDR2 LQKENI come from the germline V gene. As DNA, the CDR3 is TGTGCCAGCTCACCCGAACTAGCGGGAGGCCCCAAGCAGTTCTTC. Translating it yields CASSPELAGGPKQFF.

CDR3 sequence: CASSFHWETYEQYF. The CDR3 DNA reads as TGTGCCAGCAGCTTTCATTGGGAAACCTACGAGCAGTACTTC. The J gene is TRBJ2-7, the V gene TRBV11-2; no clear D. Deletions cut 3 bases from V and 2 bases from J, with 11 bases between. From germline, CDR1 is SGHAT and CDR2 FQNNGV. The CDR3 extends over 14 amino acids.

The CDR3 region has the DNA TGTGCCAGCACACCCACAATTTACAATGAGCAGTTCTTC. It codes for CASTPTIYNEQFF. The chain couples TRBV2 to TRBJ2-1; D call uncertain. CDR1 and CDR2 from the germline V gene are SNHLY and FYNNEI. The CDR3 sequence is 13 residues long. Trimming stripped 7 bases from V and 4 bases from J, with 11 bases between.

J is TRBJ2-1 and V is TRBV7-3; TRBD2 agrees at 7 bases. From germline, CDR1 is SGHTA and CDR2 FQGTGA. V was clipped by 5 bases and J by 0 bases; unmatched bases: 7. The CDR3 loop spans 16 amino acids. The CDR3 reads CASSLLAPDSYNEQFF. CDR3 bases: TGTGCCAGCAGCCTACTAGCGCCTGACTCCTACAATGAGCAGTTCTTC.

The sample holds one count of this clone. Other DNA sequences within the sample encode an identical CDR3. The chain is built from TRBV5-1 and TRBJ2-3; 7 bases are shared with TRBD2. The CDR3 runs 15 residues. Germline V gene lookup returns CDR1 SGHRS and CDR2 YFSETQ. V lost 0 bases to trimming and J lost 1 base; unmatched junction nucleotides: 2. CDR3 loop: CASSLGGSGTDTQYF. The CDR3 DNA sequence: TGCGCCAGCAGCTTGGGCGGGAGTGGCACAGATACGCAGTATTTT. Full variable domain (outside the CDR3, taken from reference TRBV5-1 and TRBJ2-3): KAGVTQTPRYLIKTRGQQVTLSCSPISGHRSVSWYQQTPGQGLQFLFEYFSETQRNKGNFPGRFSGRQFSNSRSEMNVSTLELGDSALYLCASSLGGSGTDTQYFGPGTRLTVL.

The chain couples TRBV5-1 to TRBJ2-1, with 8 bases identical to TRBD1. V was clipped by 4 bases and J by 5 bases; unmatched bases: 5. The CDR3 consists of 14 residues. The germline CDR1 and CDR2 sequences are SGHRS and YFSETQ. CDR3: CASSPGGPNNEQFF. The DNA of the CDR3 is TGCGCCAGCAGCCCAGGGGGCCCAAACAATGAGCAGTTCTTC.

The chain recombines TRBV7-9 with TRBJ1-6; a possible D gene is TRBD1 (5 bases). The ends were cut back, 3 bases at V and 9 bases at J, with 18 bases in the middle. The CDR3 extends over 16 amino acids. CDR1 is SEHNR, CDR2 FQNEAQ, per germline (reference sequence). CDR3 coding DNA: TGTGCCAGCAGCTTCTGGGGCCGGGGCGAAGCTTCACCCCTCCACTTT. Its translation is CASSFWGRGEASPLHF.

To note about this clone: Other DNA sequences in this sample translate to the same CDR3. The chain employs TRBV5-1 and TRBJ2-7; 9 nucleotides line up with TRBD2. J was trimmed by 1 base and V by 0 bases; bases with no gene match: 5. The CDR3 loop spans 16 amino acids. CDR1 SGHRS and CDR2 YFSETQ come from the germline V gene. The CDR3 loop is CASSLGGLAGSYEQYF. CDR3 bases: TGCGCCAGCAGCTTGGGAGGCCTAGCGGGATCCTACGAGCAGTACTTC.

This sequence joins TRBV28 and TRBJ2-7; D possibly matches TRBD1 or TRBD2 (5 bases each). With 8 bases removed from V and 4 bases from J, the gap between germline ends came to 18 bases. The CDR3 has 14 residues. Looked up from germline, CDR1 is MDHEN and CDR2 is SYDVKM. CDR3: CASRRDAAFYEQYF. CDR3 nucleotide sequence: TGTGCCAGCCGTCGGGACGCAGCCTTTTACGAGCAGTACTTC.

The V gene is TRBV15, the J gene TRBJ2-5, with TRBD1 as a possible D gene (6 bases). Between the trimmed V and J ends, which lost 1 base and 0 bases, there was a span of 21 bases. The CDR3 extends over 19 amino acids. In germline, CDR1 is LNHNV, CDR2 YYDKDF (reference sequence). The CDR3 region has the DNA TGTGCCACCAGCAGAGTAACAGGGTGGTGGGAAGGTCACCAAGAGACCCAGTACTTC. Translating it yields CATSRVTGWWEGHQETQYF. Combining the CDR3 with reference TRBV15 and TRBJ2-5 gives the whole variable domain DAMVIQNPRYQVTQFGKPVTLSCSQTLNHNVMYWYQQKSSQAPKLLFHYYDKDFNNEADTPDNFQSRRPNTSFCFLDIRSPGLGDTAMYLCATSRVTGWWEGHQETQYFGPGTRLLVL.

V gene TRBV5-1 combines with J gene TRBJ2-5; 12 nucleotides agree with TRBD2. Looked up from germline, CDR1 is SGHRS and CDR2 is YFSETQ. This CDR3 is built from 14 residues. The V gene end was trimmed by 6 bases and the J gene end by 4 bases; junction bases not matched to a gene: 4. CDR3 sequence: CASTPTSGRETQYF. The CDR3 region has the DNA TGCGCCAGCACGCCGACTAGCGGGAGAGAGACCCAGTACTTC. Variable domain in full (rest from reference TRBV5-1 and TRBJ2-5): KAGVTQTPRYLIKTRGQQVTLSCSPISGHRSVSWYQQTPGQGLQFLFEYFSETQRNKGNFPGRFSGRQFSNSRSEMNVSTLELGDSALYLCASTPTSGRETQYFGPGTRLLVL.

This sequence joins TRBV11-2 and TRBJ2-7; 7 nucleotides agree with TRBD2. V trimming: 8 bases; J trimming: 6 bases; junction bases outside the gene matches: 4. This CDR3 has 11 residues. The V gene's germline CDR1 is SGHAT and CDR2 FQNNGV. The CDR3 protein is CASGRAVEQYF. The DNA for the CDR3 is TGTGCCAGCGGGAGGGCCGTCGAGCAGTACTTC.

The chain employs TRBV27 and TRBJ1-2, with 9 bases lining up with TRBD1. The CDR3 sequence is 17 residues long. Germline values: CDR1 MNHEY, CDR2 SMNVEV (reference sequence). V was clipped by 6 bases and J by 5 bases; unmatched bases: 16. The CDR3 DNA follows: TGTGCCAGCAGCAAAGACGCCCGGGACAGGGACCCTTATGGCTACACCTTC. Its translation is CASSKDARDRDPYGYTF.

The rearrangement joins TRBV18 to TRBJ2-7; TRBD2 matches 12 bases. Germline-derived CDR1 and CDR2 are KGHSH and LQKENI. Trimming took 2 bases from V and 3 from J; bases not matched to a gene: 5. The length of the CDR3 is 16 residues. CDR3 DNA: TGTGCCAGCTCACCAGATTTGACTAGCGGGAGCTACGAGCAGTACTTC. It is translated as CASSPDLTSGSYEQYF. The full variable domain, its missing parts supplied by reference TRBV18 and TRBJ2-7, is NAGVMQNPRHLVRRRGQEARLRCSPMKGHSHVYWYRQLPEEGLKFMVYLQKENIIDESGMPKERFSAEFPKEGPSILRIQQVVRGDSAAYFCASSPDLTSGSYEQYFGPGTRLTVT.

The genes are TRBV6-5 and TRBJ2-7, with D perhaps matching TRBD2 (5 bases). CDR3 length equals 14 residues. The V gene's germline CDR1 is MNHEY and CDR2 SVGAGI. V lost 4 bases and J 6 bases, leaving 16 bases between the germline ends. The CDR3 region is CASSWGRLSGEQYF. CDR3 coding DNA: TGTGCCAGCAGTTGGGGTCGACTCAGCGGCGAGCAGTACTTC.

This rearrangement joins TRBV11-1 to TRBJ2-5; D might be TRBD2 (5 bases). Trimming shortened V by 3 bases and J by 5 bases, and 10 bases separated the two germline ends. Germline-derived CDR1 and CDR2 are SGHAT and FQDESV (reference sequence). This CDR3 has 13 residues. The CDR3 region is CASSFPGGETQYF. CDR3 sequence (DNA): TGTGCCAGCAGCTTCCCCGGCGGGGAGACCCAGTACTTC.